The clone carrying this T cell receptor beta chain was counted ten times or more. The antigen is unknown. Other autoimmune diseases, uncontrolled infections, pregnancy or lactation ruled patients out of participation. Thyroid ultrasound, orbital computed tomography, TRAb, serum thyroxine and clinical symptoms formed the basis of diagnosis. The data originate from a study of Graves' ophthalmopathy and Graves' hyperthyroidism. Study results and limitations: Among thyroid clonotypes expanded above 0.001 frequency, most also appeared in blood. The model forecast ophthalmopathy progression, reaching roughly 64% sensitivity and approximately 72% specificity.

The authors amplified TCR beta CDR3 regions from RNA transcripts. Second-round multiplex PCR came after first-round RT-PCR with HTBI primers. TCRdb independently ran MiXCR on the multiplex PCR reads; one entry per CDR3 protein. Of 650,000 to 800,000 distinct CDR3 sequences in the sample, 35% to 50% were seen once. The V gene's germline CDR1 is SGHVS and CDR2 FNYEAQ. There are 15 residues in the CDR3. The V gene end was trimmed by 5 bases and the J gene end by 5 bases; junction bases not matched to a gene: 10. This TCR came from an adult man with Graves' ophthalmopathy. The sample was peripheral blood. The chain combines TRBV7-6 with TRBJ2-5; 8 nucleotides match TRBD2. CDR3 amino acids: CASSPTSGGAETQYF. The CDR3 region has the DNA TGTGCCAGCAGCCCGACTTCCGGGGGGGCCGAGACCCAGTACTTC.